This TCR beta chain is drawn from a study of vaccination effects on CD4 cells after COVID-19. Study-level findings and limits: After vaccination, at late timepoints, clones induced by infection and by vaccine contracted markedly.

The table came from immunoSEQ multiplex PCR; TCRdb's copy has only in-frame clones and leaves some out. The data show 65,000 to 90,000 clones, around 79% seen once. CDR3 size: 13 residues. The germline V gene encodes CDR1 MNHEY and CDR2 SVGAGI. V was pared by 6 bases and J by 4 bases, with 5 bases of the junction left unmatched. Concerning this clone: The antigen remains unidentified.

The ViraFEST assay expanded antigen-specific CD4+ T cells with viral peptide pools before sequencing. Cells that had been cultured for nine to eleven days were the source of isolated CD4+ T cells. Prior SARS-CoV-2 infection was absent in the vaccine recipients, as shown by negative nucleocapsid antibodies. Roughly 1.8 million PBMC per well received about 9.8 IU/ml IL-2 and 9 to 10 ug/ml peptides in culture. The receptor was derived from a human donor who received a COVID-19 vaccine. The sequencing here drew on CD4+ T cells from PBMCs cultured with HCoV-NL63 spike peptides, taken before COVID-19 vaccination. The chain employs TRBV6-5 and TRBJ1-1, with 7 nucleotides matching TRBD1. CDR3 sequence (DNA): TGTGCCAGCAGCGACAGGGCGGGCACTGAAGCTTTCTTT. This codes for CASSDRAGTEAFF.